These 25 T cell receptor beta chains came from one sample sequenced in a study of identical twins. TCRdb analysed the 5' RACE reads with MiXCR anew, one entry per CDR3 protein. Of approximately 220,000 distinct CDR3 sequences in the sample, less than 8% are singletons; the top ten hold around 2.1%. The sample also formed part of further work on yellow fever vaccine responses in identical twins.

The specimen sequenced was memory (CD45RO+) T cells sorted from blood. Every receptor here comes from a woman aged 18-29 years in good health.

This clonotype was recorded many times. This sequence joins TRBV3-1 and TRBJ2-7; possible D gene TRBD2, 5 bases. Trimming shortened V by 1 base and J by 2 bases, and 6 bases separated the two germline ends. This CDR3 contains 13 residues. Per germline, CDR1 LGHDT and CDR2 YNNKEL (reference sequence). The CDR3 loop is CASSQGGAYEQYF. In DNA, the CDR3 is TGTGCCAGCAGCCAAGGGGGAGCCTACGAGCAGTACTTC.

This clonotype was picked up a small number of times. The CDR3: CASSPNIMETQYF. The DNA of the CDR3 is TGTGCCAGCAGCCCGAATATTATGGAGACCCAGTACTTC. The chain has TRBV5-6 and TRBJ2-5, with D unclear. The V and J ends lost 4 bases and 5 bases respectively, with 12 bases between them. This CDR3 spans 13 amino acids. Germline assignment: CDR1 SGHDT and CDR2 YYEEEE.

The CDR3 nucleotides are TGCAGTGCAGGACTAAAAGAGACCCAGTACTTC. This sequence encodes CSAGLKETQYF. J is TRBJ2-5 and V is TRBV20-1, with D perhaps matching TRBD2 (6 bases). V lost 6 bases and J lost 3, with 8 bases in between. CDR1 and CDR2 (germline): DFQATT, SNEGSKA (reference sequence). The CDR3 loop spans 11 amino acids.

This clonotype was counted many times. This sequence joins TRBV28 and TRBJ2-5; D perhaps matches TRBD2 (6 bases). Germline V gene lookup returns CDR1 MDHEN and CDR2 SYDVKM. V lost 3 bases and J 5 bases, leaving 10 bases between the germline ends. The CDR3 runs 13 residues. The CDR3 protein is CASSFTGVETQYF. For the CDR3, the DNA is TGTGCCAGCAGTTTTACGGGAGTCGAGACCCAGTACTTC. Full variable domain (remainder filled in from reference TRBV28 and TRBJ2-5): DVKVTQSSRYLVKRTGEKVFLECVQDMDHENMFWYRQDPGLGLRLIYFSYDVKMKEKGDIPEGYSVSREKKERFSLILESASTNQTSMYLCASSFTGVETQYFGPGTRLLVL.

V usage is TRBV30 and J usage is TRBJ2-5; tentatively, D is TRBD1 or TRBD2 (5 bases each). Germline values: CDR1 GTSNPN, CDR2 SVGIG (reference sequence). Trimming left V 4 bases short and J 6 bases short, with 12 bases between. CDR3 size: 12 residues. For the CDR3, the DNA is TGTGCCTGGAAAGGGGAGAGTAAGACCCAGTACTTC. Its translation is CAWKGESKTQYF.

This clonotype was counted at least ten times. This chain links TRBV12-3 or TRBV12-4 with TRBJ2-2, with 9 bases matching TRBD2. Trimming took 1 base from V and 0 from J; bases not matched to a gene: 3. There are 17 residues in the CDR3. CDR3 DNA: TGTGCCAGCAGTTTAGGGCCTAGCGGGGCGAACACCGGGGAGCTGTTTTTT. Translated: CASSLGPSGANTGELFF.

Ten or more counts support this clonotype. This sequence joins TRBV4-1 and TRBJ2-3, with 7 bases matching TRBD2. This CDR3 comprises 17 residues. In germline, CDR1 is MGHRA, CDR2 YSYEKL. The trim removed 1 base at V and 3 bases at J, leaving 10 bases unmatched. CDR3 in amino acids: CASSQVHLGLQTDTQYF. The CDR3 DNA is TGCGCCAGCAGCCAAGTGCACCTGGGACTACAGACAGATACGCAGTATTTT.

The V and J genes are TRBV7-3 and TRBJ2-4, with 11 bases matching TRBD2. Trimming cost V 4 bases and J 2 bases; bases outside gene matches: 7. The CDR3 extends over 17 amino acids. Germline V lookup: CDR1 SGHTA, CDR2 FQGTGA. This chain's CDR3 is CASSYLAGGPTKNIQYF. The CDR3 DNA sequence: TGTGCCAGCAGCTATTTAGCGGGGGGGCCAACCAAAAACATTCAGTACTTC.

The chain couples TRBV7-2 to TRBJ2-3; TRBD2 is a possible D gene (6 bases). V lost 1 base, J lost 0 bases, and 8 bases lay in between. There are 15 residues in the CDR3. Germline CDR1 is SGHTA and CDR2 is FQGNSA. Here the CDR3 reads CASSLVGTSTDTQYF. The CDR3 DNA is TGTGCCAGCAGCTTAGTGGGGACTAGCACAGATACGCAGTATTTT. The full variable domain, in which reference TRBV7-2 and TRBJ2-3 provide the parts outside the CDR3, is GAGVSQSPSNKVTEKGKDVELRCDPISGHTALYWYRQSLGQGLEFLIYFQGNSAPDKSGLPSDRFSAERTGGSVSTLTIQRTQQEDSAVYLCASSLVGTSTDTQYFGPGTRLTVL.

Only a few counts were recorded for this clonotype. The gene calls are TRBV7-9 and TRBJ2-2; 8 bases line up with TRBD1. The CDR3 runs 16 residues. The germline gives CDR1 SEHNR, CDR2 FQNEAQ (reference sequence). With 4 bases clipped from V and 4 bases from J, the junction kept 8 bases outside the gene matches. CDR3 in amino acids: CASSSKQGVATGELFF. The CDR3 DNA sequence: TGTGCCAGCAGCTCGAAACAGGGGGTTGCCACCGGGGAGCTGTTTTTT.

This chain joins TRBV11-1 and TRBJ2-7, with D perhaps TRBD1 (6 bases). The germline V gene encodes CDR1 SGHAT and CDR2 FQDESV (reference sequence). Trimming pared 5 bases from V and 6 bases from J, leaving 14 bases between. This CDR3 spans 13 amino acids. In DNA form, the CDR3 reads TGTGCCAGCAGCCAGAACAGGGTCTCCGAGCAGTACTTC. Translated, it gives CASSQNRVSEQYF.

This clonotype appeared many times. The chain uses TRBV27 and TRBJ2-3; 9 bases match TRBD2. Germline CDR1 is MNHEY and CDR2 is SMNVEV (reference sequence). The V gene end was trimmed by 3 bases and the J gene end by 3 bases; junction bases not matched to a gene: 13. CDR3 length: 18 amino acids. The CDR3 reads CASSFLSANAGGTDTQYF. In DNA form, the CDR3 reads TGTGCCAGCAGTTTTCTGTCCGCTAACGCGGGAGGGACAGATACGCAGTATTTT.

In this sample, this clonotype turned up a few times. The chain combines TRBV6-5 with TRBJ2-1; D gene unclear. Germline assignment: CDR1 MNHEY and CDR2 SVGAGI. V lost 0 bases and J lost 2, with 8 bases in between. The CDR3 sequence is 15 residues long. This CDR3 reads CASSYSIYAYNEQFF. The CDR3 DNA is TGTGCCAGCAGTTACTCGATTTACGCCTACAATGAGCAGTTCTTC.

V and J are TRBV11-2 and TRBJ1-4, with D perhaps TRBD1 (5 bases). This CDR3 contains 15 residues. Trimming pared 0 bases from V and 10 bases from J, leaving 15 bases between. In germline, CDR1 is SGHAT, CDR2 FQNNGV. CDR3 loop: CASSLEADFGGKLFF. The CDR3 nucleotides are TGTGCCAGCAGCTTAGAAGCGGATTTTGGGGGAAAACTGTTTTTT.

This clonotype has at least ten counts. The V call is TRBV27, the J call TRBJ1-2; D unclear. The CDR3 is 13 residues long. Germline CDR1 is MNHEY and CDR2 is SMNVEV (reference sequence). Trimming left V 3 bases short and J 4 bases short, with 9 bases between. CDR3 nucleotide sequence: TGTGCCAGCAGTTTCCGGACGGGCTATGGCTACACCTTC. This translates into CASSFRTGYGYTF.

This clonotype has only a few counts. This chain joins TRBV12-3 or TRBV12-4 and TRBJ2-3; tentatively, D is TRBD2 (6 bases). CDR3 length: 15 amino acids. The V gene lost 5 bases and the J gene lost 1 base, with 13 bases spanning the gap. This CDR3 is CASSTTSTGTDTQYF. The CDR3, as DNA: TGTGCCAGCAGTACAACTAGCACTGGCACAGATACGCAGTATTTT.

In its sample, this clonotype was seen many times. The chain is built from TRBV6-1 and TRBJ1-1; tentatively, D is TRBD1 (5 bases). Germline V gene data show CDR1 as MNHNS and CDR2 as SASEGT. Trimming took off 4 bases at V and 1 base at J, with 25 bases between the two ends. This CDR3 region has 19 residues. The CDR3 region is CASSGWAGRNPTWNTEAFF. In DNA form, the CDR3 reads TGTGCCAGCAGTGGATGGGCGGGACGGAACCCAACTTGGAACACTGAAGCTTTCTTT.

This clonotype was observed many times. J is TRBJ1-1 and V is TRBV10-3; D may be TRBD1 (5 bases). This CDR3 comprises 14 residues. V was trimmed by 7 bases and J by 0 bases, leaving 12 bases between them. Germline loops: CDR1 ENHRY, CDR2 SYGVKD. The CDR3 DNA reads TGTGCCATCACTCCGGGACGAATGAACACTGAAGCTTTCTTT. Amino acids: CAITPGRMNTEAFF.

This clonotype was seen only a few times. The rearrangement joins TRBV7-9 to TRBJ2-1; 13 bases line up with TRBD2. The CDR3 consists of 13 residues. Germline loops: CDR1 SEHNR, CDR2 FQNEAQ (reference sequence). With V trimmed by 5 bases and J by 12 bases, 4 bases remained unmatched. CDR3 loop: CASSLGLAGRQFF. CDR3 bases: TGTGCCAGCAGCCTGGGACTAGCGGGACGGCAGTTCTTC.

This clonotype was counted at least ten times. V is TRBV5-1 and J is TRBJ2-7; 8 bases agree with TRBD2. Germline CDR1 is SGHRS and CDR2 is YFSETQ. This CDR3 has 15 residues. V was clipped by 0 bases and J by 0 bases; unmatched bases: 2. CDR3 protein: CASSLAGTSSYEQYF. The CDR3 DNA sequence: TGCGCCAGCAGCTTGGCCGGGACTAGCTCCTACGAGCAGTACTTC.

This clonotype was counted at least ten times. V usage is TRBV13 and J usage is TRBJ2-7; D is perhaps TRBD2 (5 bases). The V gene lost 2 bases and the J gene lost 4 bases, with 15 bases spanning the gap. The CDR3 is 15 amino acids. Germline-derived CDR1 and CDR2 are PRHDT and FYEKMQ (reference sequence). CDR3 protein: CASSLSSSRSYEQYF. The CDR3 nucleotides are TGTGCCAGCAGCTTATCCTCTAGCCGAAGTTACGAGCAGTACTTC. The full variable domain, completed using reference TRBV13 and TRBJ2-7, is AAGVIQSPRHLIKEKRETATLKCYPIPRHDTVYWYQQGPGQDPQFLISFYEKMQSDKGSIPDRFSAQQFSDYHSELNMSSLELGDSALYFCASSLSSSRSYEQYFGPGTRLTVT.

This clonotype was counted between two and nine times. The DNA of the CDR3 is TGTGCCAGCAGTTCTACCGGGACTAGCGAAGATACGCAGTATTTT. This sequence encodes CASSSTGTSEDTQYF. The chain is built from TRBV6-5 and TRBJ2-3; 10 nucleotides match TRBD2. The CDR3 totals 15 residues. Trimming removed 4 bases from V and 5 bases from J; junction bases left unmatched: 6. From germline, CDR1 is MNHEY and CDR2 SVGAGI.

The chain combines TRBV4-2 with TRBJ2-7; 7 bases agree with TRBD1. The CDR3 is made up of 15 amino acids. Germline trimming cut 1 base from V and 6 bases from J; bases unmatched to any gene: 9. Looked up from germline, CDR1 is LGHNA and CDR2 is YNFKEQ. The CDR3 DNA reads as TGTGCCAGCAGCCAAGCGGTACAGGGGCCAGGCGAGCAGTACTTC. This codes for CASSQAVQGPGEQYF.

There are many counts of this clonotype. The V call is TRBV12-3 or TRBV12-4, the J call TRBJ2-4; possibly TRBD2 for D (6 bases). Trimming shortened V by 4 bases and J by 0 bases, and 10 bases separated the two germline ends. The CDR3 spans 15 residues. The CDR3, as DNA: TGTGCCAGCAGTTCCGGGACTCTAGCCAAAAACATTCAGTACTTC. Translating gives CASSSGTLAKNIQYF.

This clonotype was observed at least ten times. V is TRBV6-2 or TRBV6-3 and J is TRBJ2-7; D might be TRBD2 (6 bases). CDR3 length equals 16 residues. Germline V gene data show CDR1 as MNHEY and CDR2 as SVGEGT. V was shortened by 5 bases and J by 1 base, with 18 bases between the two germline ends. CDR3 sequence reads: CASSPGGSTKSYEQYF. The CDR3 DNA reads TGTGCCAGCAGTCCCGGGGGATCGACTAAATCCTACGAGCAGTACTTC.